This T cell receptor beta chain stems from a study of identical twins. TCRdb reanalysed the 5' RACE reads using MiXCR and keeps one entry per CDR3 protein. Here the sample spans a few hundred thousand distinct CDR3 sequences, 9.6% being singletons. Another study also made use of these data, one on yellow fever vaccine responses in identical twins.

The receptor comes from a woman under 30 in good health. Sequenced sample: PBMCs.

The CDR3 protein is CASSQVAGTGLGAQYF. For the CDR3, the DNA is TGTGCCAGCAGCCAAGTAGCGGGGACGGGCCTTGGTGCGCAGTATTTT. V is TRBV3-1 and J is TRBJ2-3, with 8 nucleotides matching TRBD2. The V segment lost 1 base and the J segment 10 bases; nucleotides outside the gene matches: 13. CDR1 and CDR2 (germline): LGHDT, YNNKEL (reference sequence). The CDR3 totals 16 residues.